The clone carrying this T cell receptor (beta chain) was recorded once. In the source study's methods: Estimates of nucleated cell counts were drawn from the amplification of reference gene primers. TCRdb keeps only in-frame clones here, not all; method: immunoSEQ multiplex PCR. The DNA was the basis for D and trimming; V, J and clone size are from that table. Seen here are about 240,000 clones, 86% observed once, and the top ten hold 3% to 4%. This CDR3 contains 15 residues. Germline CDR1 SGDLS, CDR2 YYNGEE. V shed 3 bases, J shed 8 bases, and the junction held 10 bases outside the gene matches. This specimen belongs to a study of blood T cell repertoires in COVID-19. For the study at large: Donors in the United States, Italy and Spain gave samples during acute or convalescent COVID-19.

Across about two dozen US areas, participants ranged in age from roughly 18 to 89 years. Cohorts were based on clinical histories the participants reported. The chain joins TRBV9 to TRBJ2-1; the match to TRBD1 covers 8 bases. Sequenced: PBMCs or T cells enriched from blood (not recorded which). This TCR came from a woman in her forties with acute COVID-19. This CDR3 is CASSETGVNSYEQFF. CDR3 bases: TGTGCCAGCAGCGAGACAGGGGTCAATAGTTATGAGCAGTTCTTC. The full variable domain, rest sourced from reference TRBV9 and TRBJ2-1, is DSGVTQTPKHLITATGQRVTLRCSPRSGDLSVYWYQQSLDQGLQFLIQYYNGEERAKGNILERFSAQQFPDLHSELNLSSLELGDSALYFCASSETGVNSYEQFFGPGTRLTVL.